These 11 T cell receptor beta chains came from one sample sequenced in a study of early T cells in non-severe SARS-CoV-2 infection. TCRdb re-called the 5' RACE reads through MiXCR, storing one row per CDR3 protein. The data show 35,000 to 45,000 distinct CDR3 sequences, less than 15% seen once. Sequencing was carried out using whole blood. These TCRs come from an adult who was a healthcare worker with PCR-confirmed SARS-CoV-2 infection or an uninfected control (not recorded which).

The CDR3 DNA reads TGTGCCAGCAGCCCTCGACAGGGTTCCTACAATGAGCAGTTCTTC. Encoded protein: CASSPRQGSYNEQFF. The chain couples TRBV11-3 to TRBJ2-1, with 7 bases fitting TRBD1. V gave up 5 bases and J gave up 1 base; unmatched junction bases: 5. The germline CDR1 and CDR2 sequences are SGHNT and YENEEA. This CDR3 has 15 residues.

The chain carries TRBV15 and TRBJ2-5; D is perhaps TRBD1 or TRBD2 (6 bases each). Trimming took 2 bases from V and 5 from J, leaving 18 bases between them. The V gene's germline CDR1 is LNHNV and CDR2 YYDKDF (reference sequence). This CDR3 comprises 16 residues. CDR3 DNA: TGTGCCACCAGCAGATTTGGGGGGCAAGACAGGGAGACCCAGTACTTC. It specifies CATSRFGGQDRETQYF.

To note about this clonotype: This may arise from a read error, as a much more abundant clone is one base away. Because the CDR3 is missing its conserved closing phenylalanine or tryptophan, this is likely a read error. This rearrangement joins TRBV10-3 to TRBJ2-7, with D possibly being TRBD1 or TRBD2 (6 bases each). V lost 7 bases and J 5 bases, leaving 15 bases between the germline ends. Per germline, CDR1 ENHRY and CDR2 SYGVKD. This CDR3 contains 13 residues. CDR3 amino acids: CAIKGGQSDEQYS. The CDR3 nucleotides are TGTGCCATCAAGGGGGGCCAATCAGACGAGCAGTACTCC.

As concerns this clonotype: Likely a read error: the CDR3 ends without its conserved phenylalanine or tryptophan. The limits of the CDR3 on the DNA are not certain, so only TCRdb's listed CDR3 is given. The chain links TRBV13 to TRBJ1-1; the table calls TRBD1, which could not be checked here. CDR1 and CDR2 (germline): PRHDT, FYEKMQ (reference sequence). The CDR3 is 12 amino acids in total, end residues counted. The CDR3 is CASSSRQGNIVS.

This clonotype occurred a few times. The CDR3 end shows no conserved phenylalanine or tryptophan, and so a read error is likely. The CDR3 spells CASSQVPSSYEQYS. In DNA, the CDR3 is TGCGCCAGCAGCCAAGTACCTAGTAGCTACGAGCAGTACTCC. The genes are TRBV4-1 and TRBJ2-7; D remains ambiguous. V was trimmed by 1 base and J by 3 bases, leaving 10 bases between them. Germline V CDR1 and CDR2: MGHRA, YSYEKL. The CDR3 is made up of 14 amino acids.

This clonotype was recorded a few times. The chain carries TRBV5-1 and TRBJ2-5; TRBD2 is a possible D gene (6 bases). Germline CDR1 reads SGHRS; CDR2 reads YFSETQ. Trimming pared 4 bases from V and 2 bases from J, leaving 12 bases between. The CDR3 contains 14 residues. The CDR3 DNA follows: TGCGCCAGCAGCGGCGGACTACCTCAAGAGACCCAGTACTTC. Translating gives CASSGGLPQETQYF.

This clonotype was counted only a few times. The gene calls are TRBV6-2 or TRBV6-3 and TRBJ2-7; D possibly matches TRBD1 or TRBD2 (5 bases each). V was clipped by 8 bases and J by 2 bases, with 13 bases between them. From germline, CDR1 is MNHEY and CDR2 SVGEGT. This CDR3 has 13 amino acids. This CDR3 reads CASLRGRTYEQYF. CDR3 nucleotide sequence: TGTGCCAGCCTTCGGGGACGGACCTACGAGCAGTACTTC.

Notes on this clonotype: A clone one base away is much larger, so this may be a read error. The J gene is TRBJ2-1, the V gene TRBV6-2 or TRBV6-3; D not certain. This CDR3 has 12 amino acids. Per germline, CDR1 MNHEY and CDR2 SVGEGT. CDR3 amino acids: CVSSQLVREQFF. The CDR3 region has the DNA TGTGTCAGCAGCCAGCTGGTGCGCGAGCAGTTCTTC.

This clonotype was seen at least ten times. The chain is built from TRBV7-2 and TRBJ2-2; 7 bases align to TRBD2. J lost 1 base, V lost 5 bases, and 4 bases had no gene match. CDR1 is SGHTA, CDR2 FQGNSA, per germline. The CDR3 is 15 amino acids. The CDR3 reads CASSTSSGNTGELFF. In DNA, the CDR3 is TGTGCCAGCAGCACATCTAGCGGGAACACCGGGGAGCTGTTTTTT.

This clonotype has a count of ten or more. V usage is TRBV20-1 and J usage is TRBJ2-1, with TRBD1 as a possible D gene (6 bases). Trimming took 2 bases from V and 0 from J, leaving 14 bases between them. This CDR3 comprises 16 residues. CDR1 is DFQATT, CDR2 SNEGSKA, per germline (reference sequence). The DNA for the CDR3 is TGCAGTGCTAGACGTCCCGACAGGAGCTCCTACAATGAGCAGTTCTTC. Translating it yields CSARRPDRSSYNEQFF.

Many counts were recorded for this clonotype. V and J are TRBV6-6 and TRBJ1-2; TRBD1 aligns across 10 bases. Per the germline V gene, CDR1 is MNHNY and CDR2 is SVGAGI (reference sequence). V was pared by 8 bases and J by 6 bases, with 3 bases of the junction left unmatched. This CDR3 is 12 amino acids long. CDR3 sequence (DNA): TGTGCCAGCGGGACAGGGGATGATGGCTACACCTTC. This encodes CASGTGDDGYTF.